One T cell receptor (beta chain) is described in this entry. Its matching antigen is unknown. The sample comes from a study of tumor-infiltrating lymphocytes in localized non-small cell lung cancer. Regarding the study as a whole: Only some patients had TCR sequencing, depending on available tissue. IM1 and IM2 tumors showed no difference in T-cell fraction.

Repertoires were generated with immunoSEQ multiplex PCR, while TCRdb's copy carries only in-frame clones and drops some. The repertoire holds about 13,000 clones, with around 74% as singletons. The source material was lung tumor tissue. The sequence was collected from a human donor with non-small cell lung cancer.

CDR3 protein: CASSTDTGNTIYF. The CDR3 DNA reads as TGTGCCAGCAGCACCGACACTGGAAACACCATATATTTT. This rearrangement joins TRBV5-4 to TRBJ1-3; D remains ambiguous. This CDR3 is 13 amino acids long. V was cut by 4 bases and J by 2 bases, with 7 bases left in between. The V gene's germline CDR1 is SGHNT and CDR2 YYREEE (reference sequence).